This T cell receptor (beta chain) was found in a study of shared clonotypes between healthy human individuals. Whole-study results and caveats: Across several donors, naive CD4 shared around 5%, naive CD8 3% to 3.5%, memory CD4 roughly 2.3%, memory CD8 more than 0.35%. The four-donor shared clonotypes exceeded non-shared clonotypes in generation probability, with non-shared ones scoring lower. It was expected that sequencing depth would affect clonotype sharing among donors.

This CDR3 is 17 amino acids long. To make CD8 memory, CD45RO+ cells were put together with CCR7-negative CD45RA+ TemRA cells. As regards this clone: The antigen is undetermined.

Measured with immunoSEQ multiplex PCR; TCRdb has only the in-frame clones, and not every one. Of approximately 110,000 clones in the sample, approximately 65% were seen once. Sequences were obtained from memory CD8+ T cells sorted from blood. As to subset: CD45RO+ cells pooled with CCR7-negative TemRA cells. This TCR was sampled from a woman younger than 45 in good health. The chain combines TRBV1 with TRBJ1-3; TRBD1, the table's D call, lacks a check against the DNA. TRBV1 is listed as a pseudogene. The chain's CDR3 is CTSSQSERDRGSGTIYF. The CDR3 nucleotides read TGCACCAGCAGCCAATCGGAACGGGACAGGGGCTCAGGCACCATATATTTT.